A single sample is the source of the 22 T cell receptor beta chains below, sequenced in a study of CD8 T cells in Susac syndrome. Roughly 0.45 to 1 ug RNA was reverse transcribed with random hexamers. Using its own MiXCR run on the immunoSEQ multiplex PCR reads, TCRdb lists one record per CDR3 protein. The table has 250,000 to 350,000 distinct CDR3 sequences, under 95% seen once. Sequencing input: CD4+ T cells from PBMCs. The source is a human donor with multiple sclerosis.

The chain employs TRBV14 and TRBJ2-2; no clear D gene. CDR1 is SGHDN and CDR2 is FVKESK in the germline V gene. Trimming took 1 base from V and 6 from J, leaving 6 bases between them. The CDR3 has 13 residues. CDR3 sequence reads: CASSQGWAGELFF. DNA of the CDR3: TGTGCCAGCAGCCAAGGGTGGGCCGGGGAGCTGTTTTTT. Looking up the rest from reference TRBV14 and TRBJ2-2 gives the full variable domain: EAGVTQFPSHSVIEKGQTVTLRCDPISGHDNLYWYRRVMGKEIKFLLHFVKESKQDESGMPNNRFLAERTGGTYSTLKVQPAELEDSGVYFCASSQGWAGELFFGEGSRLTVL.

The CDR3 region has the DNA TGTGCCAGCAGTTTGCGAGGCAGGGGGAGGAATGGCTACACCTTC. It is translated as CASSLRGRGRNGYTF. The chain recombines TRBV27 with TRBJ1-2; 7 bases are shared with TRBD1. This CDR3 contains 15 residues. The V segment lost 3 bases and the J segment 6 bases; nucleotides outside the gene matches: 10. Germline loops: CDR1 MNHEY, CDR2 SMNVEV (reference sequence).

The genes are TRBV15 and TRBJ1-1; the D is unclear. This CDR3 has 18 residues. Germline V lookup: CDR1 LNHNV, CDR2 YYDKDF (reference sequence). V dropped 0 bases and J dropped 0 bases, with 17 bases sitting between them. CDR3 DNA sequence: TGTGCCACCAGCAGAGATTCAGTGGGCAGTGTGATGAACACTGAAGCTTTCTTT. Encoded protein: CATSRDSVGSVMNTEAFF.

The V and J genes are TRBV7-2 and TRBJ1-2, with D uncertain. Trimming stripped 3 bases from V and 1 base from J, with 6 bases between. The germline gives CDR1 SGHTA, CDR2 FQGNSA. The CDR3 has 13 amino acids. The CDR3 nucleotides read TGTGCCAGCAGCTTCGGGGTTAACTATGGCTACACCTTC. It is translated as CASSFGVNYGYTF.

The V gene is TRBV12-3 or TRBV12-4, the J gene TRBJ1-2; D may be TRBD1 (5 bases). Trimming cost V 2 bases and J 7 bases, with 11 bases left between them. The CDR3 has 13 residues. Here the CDR3 reads CASSLRQGFGYTF. CDR3 coding DNA: TGTGCCAGCAGTTTAAGGCAGGGATTTGGCTACACCTTC.

This clonotype was found once. The chain employs TRBV9 and TRBJ2-7; 8 bases match TRBD1. Germline values: CDR1 SGDLS, CDR2 YYNGEE. Trimming cost V 3 bases and J 3 bases; bases outside gene matches: 8. The CDR3 spans 15 residues. CDR3 in amino acids: CASSAGQGSFYEQYF. The CDR3 nucleotides read TGTGCCAGCAGCGCCGGACAGGGTAGCTTCTACGAGCAGTACTTC.

The genes are TRBV7-8 and TRBJ1-5; tentatively, D is TRBD1 (5 bases). Looked up from germline, CDR1 is SGHVS and CDR2 is FQNEAQ. The germline V and J ends were trimmed by 5 bases and 0 bases, with 14 bases remaining between them. This CDR3 is built from 16 residues. The CDR3 loop reads CASSTRSGYSNQPQHF. The CDR3, as DNA: TGTGCCAGCAGCACACGATCAGGGTATAGCAATCAGCCCCAGCATTTT.

This chain joins TRBV12-3 or TRBV12-4 and TRBJ2-2, with D tentatively TRBD1 or TRBD2 (5 bases each). The CDR3 covers 13 residues. Trimming stripped 2 bases from V and 6 bases from J, with 7 bases between. The CDR3 spells CASSLRGPGELFF. The CDR3 bases are TGTGCCAGCAGTTTACGGGGCCCCGGGGAGCTGTTTTTT.

The gene calls are TRBV3-1 and TRBJ2-7; possible D gene TRBD1, 5 bases. Germline CDR1 LGHDT, CDR2 YNNKEL (reference sequence). The CDR3 covers 15 residues. V was pared by 4 bases and J by 1 base, with 14 bases between. CDR3 protein: CASSRARQSSYEQYF. Written as DNA, the CDR3 is TGTGCCAGCAGCCGAGCTAGACAGTCTTCCTACGAGCAGTACTTC.

The chain is built from TRBV12-3 or TRBV12-4 and TRBJ1-5; 8 nucleotides match TRBD1. Trimming cost V 5 bases and J 11 bases; bases outside gene matches: 14. The CDR3 runs to 15 residues. CDR3 DNA: TGTGCCAGCAGTCGAACGACAGGGGCAAAGGGGACCCAGCATTTT. This sequence encodes CASSRTTGAKGTQHF.

The chain's CDR3 is CASSQGTGSNEQYF. CDR3 in DNA: TGTGCCAGCAGCCAAGGAACAGGCAGTAACGAGCAGTACTTC. V gene TRBV4-2 combines with J gene TRBJ2-7, with D perhaps matching TRBD1 (5 bases). The V end lost 1 base, the J end lost 5 bases, and 12 bases lay between the germline ends. In germline, CDR1 is LGHNA, CDR2 YNFKEQ. The CDR3 is 14 residues long.

The rearrangement uses TRBV12-3 or TRBV12-4 and TRBJ1-1; TRBD1 matches at 11 bases. This CDR3 is built from 16 residues. V lost 3 bases and J lost 5; bases outside the gene matches: 8. CDR3 residues: CASSFPTGTGGTEAFF. For the CDR3, the DNA is TGTGCCAGCAGTTTCCCCACTGGGACAGGGGGGACTGAAGCTTTCTTT.

This chain links TRBV2 with TRBJ2-5; a weak D match, TRBD1 (6 bases). Germline CDR1 SNHLY, CDR2 FYNNEI. Trimming cost V 6 bases and J 4 bases, with 12 bases left between them. The CDR3 length is 13 residues. CDR3 DNA sequence: TGTGCCAGCAGATCAGGGGTAGGAGAGACCCAGTACTTC. Translating it yields CASRSGVGETQYF.

The chain employs TRBV5-8 and TRBJ1-5, with a weak D call TRBD1 (5 bases). Between the trimmed V and J ends, which lost 2 bases and 7 bases, there was a span of 10 bases. The CDR3 extends over 13 amino acids. CDR1 is SGHTS and CDR2 is YDEGEE in the germline V gene. CDR3 amino acids: CASSFPGKQPQHF. The CDR3, as DNA: TGTGCCAGCAGCTTCCCAGGGAAACAGCCCCAGCATTTT. The whole variable domain, filled in from reference TRBV5-8 and TRBJ1-5, reads EAGVTQSPTHLIKTRGQQATLRCSPISGHTSVYWYQQALGLGLQFLLWYDEGEERNRGNFPPRFSGRQFPNYSSELNVNALELEDSALYLCASSFPGKQPQHFGDGTRLSIL.

V and J are TRBV29-1 and TRBJ2-3; D might be TRBD2 (5 bases). Germline loops: CDR1 SQVTM, CDR2 ANQGSEA. CDR3 length: 15 amino acids. Between the trimmed V and J ends, which lost 3 bases and 2 bases, there was a span of 15 bases. The CDR3 sequence is CSVEIQRTITDTQYF. CDR3 bases: TGCAGCGTTGAGATCCAGCGGACGATCACAGATACGCAGTATTTT.

V and J are TRBV3-1 and TRBJ2-1; perhaps TRBD2 as D (6 bases). The germline gives CDR1 LGHDT, CDR2 YNNKEL (reference sequence). Trimming took off 0 bases at V and 6 bases at J, with 18 bases between the two ends. This CDR3 is built from 17 residues. This chain's CDR3 is CASSQDGGRSLRNEQFF. CDR3 DNA sequence: TGTGCCAGCAGCCAAGATGGGGGGAGGTCTCTTCGCAATGAGCAGTTCTTC.

This clonotype was found a few times. The chain carries TRBV18 and TRBJ2-7, with no clear D. V was cut by 3 bases and J by 3 bases, with 6 bases left in between. CDR1 is KGHSH and CDR2 is LQKENI in the germline V gene. This CDR3 contains 12 residues. CDR3 nucleotides: TGTGCCAGCTCACCCTCCCGCTACGAGCAGTACTTC. Its translation is CASSPSRYEQYF.

The table lists this clonotype with a few counts. This sequence joins TRBV12-3 or TRBV12-4 and TRBJ1-6; no reliable D call. The CDR3 is 13 amino acids. Trimming cost V 0 bases and J 7 bases, with 4 bases left between them. The CDR3, as DNA: TGTGCCAGCAGTTTAGCGAGGAATTCACCCCTCCACTTT. Encoded protein: CASSLARNSPLHF.

This chain connects TRBV5-6 to TRBJ2-2; TRBD2 agrees at 8 bases. Losses at the gene ends were 2 bases for V and 9 bases for J; bases not matched to a gene: 9. CDR3 length: 15 amino acids. Germline V gene lookup returns CDR1 SGHDT and CDR2 YYEEEE. This CDR3 is CASSFLTGGPRELFF. The CDR3, as DNA: TGTGCCAGCAGCTTTTTGACGGGAGGGCCGCGGGAGCTGTTTTTT.

Remarks on this clonotype: Germline and junction disagree at one end, which may indicate a read error. The V call is TRBV2, the J call TRBJ2-1, with 10 bases fitting TRBD2. From germline, CDR1 is SNHLY and CDR2 FYNNEI. This CDR3 has 15 amino acids. The CDR3 sequence is CASREAGGPYNEQFF. The DNA for the CDR3 is TGTGCCAGCAGAGAAGCGGGGGGGCCTTACAATGAGCAGTTCTTC. Full variable domain (outside the CDR3, taken from reference TRBV2 and TRBJ2-1): EPEVTQTPSHQVTQMGQEVILRCVPISNHLYFYWYRQILGQKVEFLVSFYNNEISEKSEIFDDQFSVERPDGSNFTLKIRSTKLEDSAMYFCASREAGGPYNEQFFGPGTRLTVL.

The CDR3 here is CASSFQGQGASRTQYF. DNA of the CDR3: TGTGCCAGCAGCTTTCAGGGACAGGGGGCGTCCCGGACCCAGTACTTC. The chain joins TRBV7-2 to TRBJ2-5; 12 positions match TRBD1. The ends lost 3 bases at V and 7 bases at J; junction bases unmatched: 9. This CDR3 comprises 16 residues. Germline lookup yields CDR1 SGHTA and CDR2 FQGNSA.

CDR3 coding DNA: TGTGCCAGCAGCTCCCCTGGCAACCTAAACTATGGCTACACCTTC. This encodes CASSSPGNLNYGYTF. The chain uses TRBV5-4 and TRBJ1-2; D gene unclear. V lost 3 bases, J lost 2 bases, and 14 bases lay in between. Per the germline V gene, CDR1 is SGHNT and CDR2 is YYREEE (reference sequence). The CDR3 contains 15 residues.